This T cell receptor (beta chain) is from a study of regulatory T cells in long-lasting Graves disease. Time point given: newly diagnosed GD, antithyroid drugs for less than 3 months. Preparation of the TCR library used RNA extracted from PBMCs. It was an endocrinology department in Xi'an, China, that provided the patients. Germline lookup yields CDR1 SEHNR and CDR2 FQNEAQ (reference sequence). J lost 3 bases, V lost 0 bases, and 6 bases had no gene match. The length of the CDR3 is 19 residues. This clonotype was recorded at least ten times. Combining iRepertoire HTBI primers with Arm-PCR of CDR3 regions, the authors built TCR beta libraries. TCRdb redid the calling of the multiplex PCR reads with MiXCR, one entry per CDR3 protein. The sample holds roughly 360,000 distinct CDR3 sequences, approximately 10% seen once. These data also featured in a second study, about T cells in Graves' hyperthyroidism and ophthalmopathy. As reported in that work: Each diagnosis was grounded in clinical symptoms, serum thyroxine and TRAb, thyroid ultrasound, and orbital computed tomography. In the blood, most expanded thyroid clonotypes above 0.001 appeared as well.

The specimen comprised peripheral blood mononuclear cells (PBMCs), sampled at new diagnosis, from a patient treated with antithyroid drugs. The J gene is TRBJ2-1, the V gene TRBV7-9; TRBD2 aligns across 15 bases. The receptor comes from a woman under 30 with Graves disease. Here the CDR3 reads CASSLAGLAGGGIYNEQFF. In nucleotides, the CDR3 is TGTGCCAGCAGCTTAGCCGGACTAGCGGGAGGGGGCATCTACAATGAGCAGTTCTTC.